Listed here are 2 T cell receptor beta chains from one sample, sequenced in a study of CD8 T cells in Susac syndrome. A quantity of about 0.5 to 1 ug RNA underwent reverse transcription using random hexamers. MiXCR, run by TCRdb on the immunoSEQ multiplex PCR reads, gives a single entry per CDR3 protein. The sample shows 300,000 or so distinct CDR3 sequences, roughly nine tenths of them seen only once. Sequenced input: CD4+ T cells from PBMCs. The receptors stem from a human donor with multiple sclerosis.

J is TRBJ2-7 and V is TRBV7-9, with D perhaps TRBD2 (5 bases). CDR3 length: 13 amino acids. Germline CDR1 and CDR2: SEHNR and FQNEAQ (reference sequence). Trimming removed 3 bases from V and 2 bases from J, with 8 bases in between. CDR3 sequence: CASSFHGAYEQYF. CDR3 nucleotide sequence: TGTGCCAGCAGCTTCCACGGGGCCTACGAGCAGTACTTC.

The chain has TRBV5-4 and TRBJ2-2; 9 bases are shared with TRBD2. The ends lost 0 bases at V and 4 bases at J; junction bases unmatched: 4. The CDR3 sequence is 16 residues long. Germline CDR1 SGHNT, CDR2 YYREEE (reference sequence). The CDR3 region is CASSLGRGGITGELFF. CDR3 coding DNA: TGTGCCAGCAGCTTGGGGCGGGGGGGCATCACCGGGGAGCTGTTTTTT.